Listed below are T cell receptor beta chains from one sample, sequenced in a study of T cell repertoires in cytomegalovirus infection. For these TCRs, the target antigens are not known. MiXCR, applied by TCRdb to the reads, yields one record per CDR3 protein. The table includes some 700,000 distinct CDR3 sequences, around 30% detected once. The specimen was cultured PBMCs, collected from culture after CMV antigen stimulation. The source is a human donor in good health (CMV status not recorded). Some clones in this sample may be carry-over from other donors' samples. The CDR3 runs from the conserved cysteine through the conserved F or W. D genes are given only for firm matches. Clone size appears in some rows only: once, few, many, or a class for an expanded clone.

D: -; V: TRBV12-3/TRBV12-4; J: TRBJ2-3; size: -; DNA: TGTGCCAGCAGTTTCTCCCCCGTGGCAGGGGGCACAGATACGCAGTATTTT; CDR3: CASSFSPVAGGTDTQYF
D: -; V: TRBV7-8; J: TRBJ1-4; size: few; DNA: TGTGCCAGCAGCTTAAACCCCGGCGAGGGCGAAAAACTGTTTTTT; CDR3: CASSLNPGEGEKLFF
D: -; V: TRBV5-4; J: TRBJ2-5; size: few; DNA: TGTGCCAGCAGCTTGGTGGGTCAGCCCCAAGAGACCCAGTACTTC; CDR3: CASSLVGQPQETQYF
D: -; V: TRBV18; J: TRBJ2-4; size: -; DNA: TGTGCCAGCTCACCTGCGCAGAGGGAAAACATTCAGTACTTC; CDR3: CASSPAQRENIQYF
D: -; V: TRBV25-1; J: TRBJ1-2; size: few; DNA: TGTGCCAGCAGTGGATTGGGAGGACCTAAAACATCCTATGGCTACACCTTC; CDR3: CASSGLGGPKTSYGYTF
D: -; V: TRBV15; J: TRBJ2-6; size: few; DNA: TGTGCCACCAGTGGGTTAAGCTCTGGGGCCAACGTCCTGACTTTC; CDR3: CATSGLSSGANVLTF
D: TRBD1; V: TRBV7-9; J: TRBJ2-5; size: few; DNA: TGTGCCAGCAGCTTACCTCGGACAGGGGAAGAGACCCAGTACTTC; CDR3: CASSLPRTGEETQYF
D: TRBD1; V: TRBV6-6; J: TRBJ1-1; size: few; DNA: TGTGCCAGCAGTGCAAAACAGGGGGCGAAGACTGAAGCTTTCTTT; CDR3: CASSAKQGAKTEAFF
D: TRBD2; V: TRBV7-2; J: TRBJ2-1; size: -; DNA: TGTGCCAGCAGACCGGGGCGATCGGGGGGGAATGAGCAGTTCTTC; CDR3: CASRPGRSGGNEQFF
D: -; V: TRBV12-3/TRBV12-4; J: TRBJ1-1; size: few; DNA: TGTGCCAGCAGTTTTTACCAGAACACTGAAGCTTTCTTT; CDR3: CASSFYQNTEAFF
D: TRBD2; V: TRBV12-5; J: TRBJ2-2; size: -; DNA: TGTGCTAGTGGCCGCGGACTAGCGGGGCCCACCGGGGAGCTGTTTTTT; CDR3: CASGRGLAGPTGELFF
D: TRBD1; V: TRBV4-3; J: TRBJ2-7; size: -; DNA: TGCGCCAGCAGCCAGGGACAGCTCTCCTACGAGCAGTACTTC; CDR3: CASSQGQLSYEQYF
D: -; V: TRBV5-4; J: TRBJ2-1; size: few; DNA: TGTGCCAGCAGCGCGACGGGCTACTCCTACAATGAGCAGTTCTTC; CDR3: CASSATGYSYNEQFF
D: TRBD1; V: TRBV19; J: TRBJ1-5; size: many; DNA: TGTGCCAGTAGTATAACAGGGGGTAATCAGCCCCAGCATTTT; CDR3: CASSITGGNQPQHF
D: TRBD1; V: TRBV10-3; J: TRBJ1-1; size: -; DNA: TGTGCCACCAGGACAGGGGCGAACACTGAAGCTTTCTTT; CDR3: CATRTGANTEAFF
D: -; V: TRBV7-2; J: TRBJ1-2; size: many; DNA: TGTGCCAGCAGCTTAGGGATCGAGACATTCCCCTTTCCCTTC; CDR3: CASSLGIETFPFPF
D: TRBD1; V: TRBV29-1; J: TRBJ2-1; size: -; DNA: TGCAGCGTTGAAGTTTGGCGGGACAGGGTCAATGAGCAGTTCTTC; CDR3: CSVEVWRDRVNEQFF
D: -; V: TRBV11-2; J: TRBJ2-1; size: -; DNA: TGTGCCAGCAGCTTAGGCTGGGACGGAGGTGAGCAGTTCTTC; CDR3: CASSLGWDGGEQFF
D: -; V: TRBV7-9; J: TRBJ2-2; size: -; DNA: TGTGCCAGCAGCCCCAACACAGGGACCGGGGAGCTGTTTTTT; CDR3: CASSPNTGTGELFF
D: TRBD1; V: TRBV2; J: TRBJ2-5; size: -; DNA: TGTGCCAGCAGCCCATGGGGACAGCAGGCTCCGGAGACCCAGTACTTC; CDR3: CASSPWGQQAPETQYF
D: -; V: TRBV9; J: TRBJ1-2; size: -; DNA: TGTGCCAGCAGCGTCGCAGTTCACTATGGCTACACCTTC; CDR3: CASSVAVHYGYTF
D: -; V: TRBV2; J: TRBJ1-1; size: -; DNA: TGTGCCAGCAGGGCAGGGGAAACTGAAGCTTTCTTT; CDR3: CASRAGETEAFF
D: -; V: TRBV12-3/TRBV12-4; J: TRBJ2-4; size: -; DNA: TGTGCCAGCAGTTGGGCCCCTAGCATTCAGTACTTC; CDR3: CASSWAPSIQYF
D: -; V: TRBV4-2; J: TRBJ2-2; size: few; DNA: TGTGCCAGCAGCCAAGAGAGGGGTCACGGGGAGCTGTTTTTT; CDR3: CASSQERGHGELFF
D: -; V: TRBV7-7; J: TRBJ2-3; size: few; DNA: TGTGCCAGCAGCGACCAGACCGGCGATACGCAGTATTTT; CDR3: CASSDQTGDTQYF
D: TRBD1; V: TRBV28; J: TRBJ2-3; size: few; DNA: TGTGCCAGCAGGCCACGACAGGGGGCGAGCACAGATACGCAGTATTTT; CDR3: CASRPRQGASTDTQYF
D: -; V: TRBV12-3/TRBV12-4; J: TRBJ1-3; size: -; DNA: TGTGCCAGCAGTTTTGGGGAAACTGGAAACACCATATATTTT; CDR3: CASSFGETGNTIYF
D: -; V: TRBV28; J: TRBJ2-5; size: -; DNA: TGTGCCAGCAGTTTGGGGATTGGGAGATCCCAAGAGACCCAGTACTTC; CDR3: CASSLGIGRSQETQYF
D: -; V: TRBV4-1; J: TRBJ1-5; size: few; DNA: TGCGCCAGCAGCCAAGATGAGCGACAGGCGGATCAGCCCCAGCATTTT; CDR3: CASSQDERQADQPQHF
D: -; V: TRBV7-8; J: TRBJ2-7; size: -; DNA: TGTGCCAGCAGGTTGGGCGGGGACGAGCAGTACTTC; CDR3: CASRLGGDEQYF
D: -; V: TRBV10-3; J: TRBJ2-6; size: -; DNA: TGTGCCATCGGGGTTGCTGGGGCCAACGTCCTGACTTTC; CDR3: CAIGVAGANVLTF
D: -; V: TRBV28; J: TRBJ2-1; size: few; DNA: TGTGCCAGCAGCCTCACTAGGGCCAATGAGCAGTTCTTC; CDR3: CASSLTRANEQFF
D: TRBD2; V: TRBV5-1; J: TRBJ2-7; size: -; DNA: TGCGCCAGCAGCCCGGGGGGGGGCCTCTCCTACGAGCAGTACTTC; CDR3: CASSPGGGLSYEQYF
D: TRBD1; V: TRBV7-2; J: TRBJ1-1; size: many; DNA: TGTGCCAGCAGCTTCGCCGGGACAGCGAACACTGAAGCTTTCTTT; CDR3: CASSFAGTANTEAFF
D: TRBD1; V: TRBV6-5; J: TRBJ2-1; size: -; DNA: TGTGCCAGCAGTTACTCGACCGGGACAGGGGGCAGCGAGCAGTTCTTC; CDR3: CASSYSTGTGGSEQFF
D: TRBD2; V: TRBV7-2; J: TRBJ2-2; size: few; DNA: TGTGCCAGCAGCCCCTCCCCAGGACTAGGAGGGACCGGGGAGCTGTTTTTT; CDR3: CASSPSPGLGGTGELFF
D: -; V: TRBV7-8; J: TRBJ2-7; size: -; DNA: TGTGCCAGCAGCTTAGTAGCGGTTCGTTACGAGCAGTACTTC; CDR3: CASSLVAVRYEQYF
D: -; V: TRBV7-9; J: TRBJ1-4; size: -; DNA: TGTGCCAGCAGCCAAGGGACTGCAAGTGAAAAACTGTTTTTT; CDR3: CASSQGTASEKLFF
D: -; V: TRBV19; J: TRBJ2-3; size: few; DNA: TGTGCCAGTACTACCCAACTGAGCACAGATACGCAGTATTTT; CDR3: CASTTQLSTDTQYF
D: TRBD1; V: TRBV7-2; J: TRBJ1-1; size: -; DNA: TGTGCCAGCAGCTTAGTTGCGACAGGGAGTAACACTGAAGCTTTCTTT; CDR3: CASSLVATGSNTEAFF
D: -; V: TRBV23-1; J: TRBJ1-4; size: few; DNA: TGCGCCAGCAGTCAATCGTCGAGGCAGGGGACAACTAATGAAAAACTGTTTTTT; CDR3: CASSQSSRQGTTNEKLFF
D: TRBD1; V: TRBV19; J: TRBJ1-2; size: few; DNA: TGTGCCAGTAGTCAGGACAGGGGGCTTGGCTACACCTTC; CDR3: CASSQDRGLGYTF
D: TRBD1; V: TRBV19; J: TRBJ2-1; size: few; DNA: TGTGCCAGTAGTATAAGAAGGGGACAGCTTAACAATGAGCAGTTCTTC; CDR3: CASSIRRGQLNNEQFF
D: -; V: TRBV5-6; J: TRBJ1-5; size: -; DNA: TGTGCCAGCAGCTTAGGCCGCAGCTTGTCTCCCCAGCATTTT; CDR3: CASSLGRSLSPQHF
D: -; V: TRBV20-1; J: TRBJ1-2; size: -; DNA: TGCAGTGCTAGAGGCCAGACAAACTATGGCTACACCTTC; CDR3: CSARGQTNYGYTF
D: -; V: TRBV7-4; J: TRBJ2-7; size: -; DNA: TGTGCCAGCAGTGGGGCCCAGCCATCCTACGAGCAGTACTTC; CDR3: CASSGAQPSYEQYF
D: TRBD1; V: TRBV19; J: TRBJ1-1; size: -; DNA: TGTGCCAGTAGTATCGGGGAGGAGGGACAGACGAACACTGAAGCTTTCTTT; CDR3: CASSIGEEGQTNTEAFF
D: TRBD1; V: TRBV30; J: TRBJ1-2; size: -; DNA: TGTGCCTGGAGTGCATATGAGGGAGAAGGGGGCTACGCCTTC; CDR3: CAWSAYEGEGGYAF
D: TRBD1; V: TRBV19; J: TRBJ1-2; size: -; DNA: TGTGCCAGTAGCGAACCCGGACAGGGGGTCTATGGCTACACCTTC; CDR3: CASSEPGQGVYGYTF
D: TRBD2; V: TRBV6-1; J: TRBJ2-7; size: few; DNA: TGTGCCAGCAGTTCGACTAGCGGGAGTAACGAGCAGTACTTC; CDR3: CASSSTSGSNEQYF
D: -; V: TRBV15; J: TRBJ2-7; size: -; DNA: TGTGCCACCAGCAGAGATGTAAGGGCCTACGAGCAGTACTTC; CDR3: CATSRDVRAYEQYF
D: -; V: TRBV10-3; J: TRBJ2-1; size: few; DNA: TGTGCCATCAGTGAGTCCTGGGGCCCAGCGCTTTGGCAGTTCTTC; CDR3: CAISESWGPALWQFF
D: -; V: TRBV28; J: TRBJ2-4; size: -; DNA: TGTGCCAGCTGCGGTGGGGAAAACATTCAGTACTTC; CDR3: CASCGGENIQYF
D: -; V: TRBV12-3/TRBV12-4; J: TRBJ2-3; size: few; DNA: TGTGCCAGCGGGGGTGACACAGATACGCAGTATTTT; CDR3: CASGGDTDTQYF